This entry describes one T cell receptor (beta chain). Its antigen is undetermined. This sample is drawn from a study of cytomegalovirus exposure and HLA in healthy donors. Overall study context: According to later analysis, the same platform produced the roughly 120 validation and approximately 630 first-cohort repertoires.

The CDR3 consists of 13 residues. V lost 4 bases and J 6 bases, leaving 14 bases between the germline ends. CDR1 is SGHKS and CDR2 is YYEKEE in the germline V gene (reference sequence). Method: immunoSEQ multiplex PCR; TCRdb's copy keeps in-frame clones and lacks some. The table has some 98,000 clones, roughly nine tenths seen once. The donors were in the approximately 120-subject validation cohort, distinct from the approximately 670-subject first cohort. Overall study results and limits: Cytomegalovirus-associated status was assigned to about 150 TCR beta chains. Reported performance of the classifier showed diagnosis of cytomegalovirus status with high specificity and sensitivity.

Sample: PBMCs. This chain links TRBV5-5 with TRBJ2-7, with D perhaps TRBD2 (6 bases). The source is a man in his late teens or twenties in good health and CMV-seropositive. The CDR3 loop reads CASSANTGAEQYF. CDR3 in DNA: TGTGCCAGCAGCGCGAACACGGGAGCCGAGCAGTACTTC.